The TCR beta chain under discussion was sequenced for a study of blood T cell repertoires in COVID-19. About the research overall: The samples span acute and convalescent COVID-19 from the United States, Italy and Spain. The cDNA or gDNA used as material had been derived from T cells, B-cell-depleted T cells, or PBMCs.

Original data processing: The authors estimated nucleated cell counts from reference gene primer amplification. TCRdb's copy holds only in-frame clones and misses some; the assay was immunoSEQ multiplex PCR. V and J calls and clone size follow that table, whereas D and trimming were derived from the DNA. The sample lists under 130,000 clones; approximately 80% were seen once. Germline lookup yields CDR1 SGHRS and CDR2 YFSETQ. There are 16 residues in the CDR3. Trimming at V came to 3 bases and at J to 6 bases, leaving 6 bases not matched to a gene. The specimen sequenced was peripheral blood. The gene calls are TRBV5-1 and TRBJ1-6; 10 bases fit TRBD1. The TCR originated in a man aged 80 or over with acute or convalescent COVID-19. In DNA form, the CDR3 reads TGCGCCAGCAGCTCCAATCGGGACAGGGGTAATTCACCCCTCCACTTT. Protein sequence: CASSSNRDRGNSPLHF.